The present T cell receptor beta chain was sequenced within a study of T cell responses to AZD1222 COVID-19 vaccine. V lost 5 bases and J lost 3, with 15 bases in between. The germline gives CDR1 LNHDA, CDR2 SQIVND (reference sequence). The CDR3 spans 15 residues. TCRdb's copy holds only in-frame clones and misses some; the assay was immunoSEQ multiplex PCR. There are 150,000 to 200,000 clones in the sample; approximately 93% occur only once, and roughly 3.9% lies in the top ten. Sequenced here: peripheral blood, sampled on day 0 of AZD1222 vaccination. The TCR comes from an adult in good health. The chain couples TRBV19 to TRBJ2-3; D uncertain. Written as DNA, the CDR3 is TGTGCCAGTAGTTGGTACAACAGTAAAACAGATACGCAGTATTTT. It specifies CASSWYNSKTDTQYF.